This T cell receptor beta chain was profiled in a study of blood T cell repertoires in COVID-19. Study-wide background: Sample material is recorded as cDNA or gDNA derived from T cells, B-cell-depleted T cells, or PBMCs.

V lost 6 bases, J lost 5 bases, and 8 bases lay in between. CDR3 length equals 12 residues. Germline V CDR1 and CDR2: SNHLY, FYNNEI. Measured with immunoSEQ multiplex PCR; TCRdb has only the in-frame clones, and not every one. The data show fewer than 450,000 clones, 85% to 90% seen once. The clonotype comes from a woman aged 70-85 years with COVID-19, enrolled during active disease. The chain joins TRBV2 to TRBJ1-3; possibly TRBD1 for D (5 bases). Input material: peripheral blood. The DNA of the CDR3 is TGTGCCAGCAGGGGGCTGAGAAACACCATATATTTT. Amino acids: CASRGLRNTIYF.